A selection of T cell receptor beta chains follows, all from one sample in a study of blood T cell repertoires in COVID-19. Clones were sequenced by immunoSEQ multiplex PCR, and TCRdb holds only the in-frame ones, with some missing. The sample consists of some 110,000 clones, roughly nine tenths of them appearing once. The sample was peripheral blood. The receptors were sampled from a man between 50 and 59 years old with COVID-19, enrolled during active disease. The CDR3 runs from the conserved cysteine through the conserved F or W. The order of the fields is clone size, D gene, V gene, J gene, CDR3 DNA, CDR3 protein. A D gene is named only where the DNA matches it firmly. Clone size is given for some rows only: seen once, a few or many times, or a class if the clone is expanded.

size: .; D: TRBD1; V: TRBV30; J: TRBJ1-3; DNA: TGTGCCTGGAGTACGCCGGGACAGGGAGGAAACACCATATATTTT; CDR3: CAWSTPGQGGNTIYF
size: .; D: .; V: TRBV6-2/TRBV6-3; J: TRBJ2-2; DNA: TGTGCCAGCAGTCCCTCGGGGACAACGAACACCGGGGAGCTGTTTTTT; CDR3: CASSPSGTTNTGELFF
size: .; D: TRBD1; V: TRBV4-1; J: TRBJ1-4; DNA: TGCGCCAGCAGCCGGACAGGTTTAAATGAAAAACTGTTTTTT; CDR3: CASSRTGLNEKLFF
size: .; D: TRBD2; V: TRBV4-3; J: TRBJ2-1; DNA: TGCGCCAGCAGCCAAGATACCCCTAGCGGGAGTAATAATGAGCAGTTCTTC; CDR3: CASSQDTPSGSNNEQFF
size: .; D: .; V: TRBV25-1; J: TRBJ2-2; DNA: TGTGCCACCAGGCGGGACGGAGATAACGGGGAGCTGTTTTTT; CDR3: CATRRDGDNGELFF
size: .; D: .; V: TRBV25-1; J: TRBJ1-1; DNA: TGTGCCAGCAGGGTCCGGGAGAACACTGAAGCTTTCTTT; CDR3: CASRVRENTEAFF
size: .; D: .; V: TRBV1; J: TRBJ2-1; DNA: TGCACCAGCAGCCAGGGCAGCACTAGCGGGAGGGACAATGAGCAGTTCTTC; CDR3: CTSSQGSTSGRDNEQFF
size: .; D: .; V: TRBV5-6; J: TRBJ2-7; DNA: TGTGCCAGCAGCTTGGGGAGTTACCCTGTCTCGCGAGGGTACGAGCAGTACTTC; CDR3: CASSLGSYPVSRGYEQYF
size: .; D: TRBD2; V: TRBV13; J: TRBJ2-7; DNA: TGTGCCAGCAGCGACCCCCTAGCGGCCCATCGGGAGCAGTACTTC; CDR3: CASSDPLAAHREQYF
size: .; D: .; V: TRBV6-1; J: TRBJ1-1; DNA: TGTGCCAGCAGTGAGCATCCGTCGGACACTGAAGCTTTCTTT; CDR3: CASSEHPSDTEAFF
size: once; D: TRBD1; V: TRBV7-8; J: TRBJ1-5; DNA: TGTGCCAGCAGCTCCGGGGGGACAGGCTCCCAGCCCCAGCATTTT; CDR3: CASSSGGTGSQPQHF
size: once; D: TRBD2; V: TRBV2; J: TRBJ2-5; DNA: TGTGCCAGCAGTTCCGCTGGGACTAGCGGGAGTGGGACCCAGTACTTC; CDR3: CASSSAGTSGSGTQYF
size: once; D: TRBD1; V: TRBV14; J: TRBJ2-2; DNA: TGTGCCAGCAGCCCGGGACAGCGGAACACCGGGGAGCTGTTTTTT; CDR3: CASSPGQRNTGELFF
size: .; D: .; V: TRBV18; J: TRBJ2-1; DNA: TGTGCCAGCTCACCCCCCCCTAGCCTCAATGAGCAGTTCTTC; CDR3: CASSPPPSLNEQFF
size: once; D: TRBD1; V: TRBV27; J: TRBJ1-6; DNA: TGTGCCAGCAGTGACGGACAGGGTGGCTCACCCCTCCACTTT; CDR3: CASSDGQGGSPLHF
size: .; D: .; V: TRBV4-3; J: TRBJ2-6; DNA: TGCGCCAGCAGCCAGGGGGACTTTGGGGCCAACGTCCTGACTTTC; CDR3: CASSQGDFGANVLTF
size: .; D: TRBD1; V: TRBV2; J: TRBJ2-5; DNA: TGTGCCAGTACGAACCGGGACAGATACCAAGAGACCCAGTACTTC; CDR3: CASTNRDRYQETQYF
size: .; D: .; V: TRBV24-1; J: TRBJ2-3; DNA: TGTGCCACCAGTGACCTACAGGCCCCAGGGGGCACAGATACGCAGTATTTT; CDR3: CATSDLQAPGGTDTQYF
size: .; D: .; V: TRBV18; J: TRBJ1-4; DNA: TGTGCCAGCTCGCCCATCCCGGGAATTGGGAATGAAAAACTGTTTTTT; CDR3: CASSPIPGIGNEKLFF
size: .; D: TRBD1; V: TRBV28; J: TRBJ2-5; DNA: TGTGCCAGCAGACGGGACAGGTTATCGCAAGAGACCCAGTACTTC; CDR3: CASRRDRLSQETQYF
size: .; D: .; V: TRBV14; J: TRBJ2-7; DNA: TGTGCCAGCAGCCTCCACCAATCACGTCTAGGCGAGCAGTACTTC; CDR3: CASSLHQSRLGEQYF
size: .; D: TRBD2; V: TRBV9; J: TRBJ2-1; DNA: TGTGCCAGCAGCCTATGGGCTAGCGGTTACAATGAGCAGTTCTTC; CDR3: CASSLWASGYNEQFF
size: many; D: .; V: TRBV9; J: TRBJ2-1; DNA: TGTGCCAGCAGCGTGACCGGGAGTAATGAGCAGTTCTTC; CDR3: CASSVTGSNEQFF
size: .; D: TRBD1; V: TRBV5-6; J: TRBJ1-5; DNA: TGTGCCAGCAGCTCCGGGACAGGGGACGATCAGCCCCAGCATTTT; CDR3: CASSSGTGDDQPQHF
size: once; D: .; V: TRBV7-3; J: TRBJ1-2; DNA: TGTGCCAGCCTTTCGGAGGCCCCCTATGGCTACACCTTC; CDR3: CASLSEAPYGYTF
size: .; D: .; V: TRBV10-1; J: TRBJ1-1; DNA: TGCGCCAGCAGTGAGGATATTACAGGTGAAGCTTTCTTT; CDR3: CASSEDITGEAFF
size: .; D: TRBD1; V: TRBV30; J: TRBJ2-1; DNA: TGTGCCTGGAGTGCCGGGACAGGGTTACATGAGCAGTTCTTC; CDR3: CAWSAGTGLHEQFF
size: .; D: TRBD1; V: TRBV19; J: TRBJ1-1; DNA: TGTGCCAGTAAACCTCAGGGGGGAATGAACACTGAAGCTTTCTTT; CDR3: CASKPQGGMNTEAFF
size: .; D: TRBD2; V: TRBV19; J: TRBJ2-2; DNA: TGTGCCAGTAATATCAGGGAGGGCGGGGAGCTGTTTTTT; CDR3: CASNIREGGELFF
size: .; D: .; V: TRBV18; J: TRBJ2-3; DNA: TGTGCCAGCTCCCAAGGAGGGTACACAGATACGCAGTATTTT; CDR3: CASSQGGYTDTQYF
size: .; D: TRBD2; V: TRBV14; J: TRBJ2-3; DNA: TGTGCCAGCAGCCAAGAAAGACTAGCGGGTGATACGCAGTATTTT; CDR3: CASSQERLAGDTQYF
size: .; D: TRBD1; V: TRBV11-2; J: TRBJ2-5; DNA: TGTGCCAGCAGCTCCGGGACAGGGGGGGGAGAGACCCAGTACTTC; CDR3: CASSSGTGGGETQYF
size: .; D: .; V: TRBV30; J: TRBJ1-1; DNA: TGTGCCTGGGAGAACAGGGCAAATGGCGAAGCTTTCTTT; CDR3: CAWENRANGEAFF
size: .; D: .; V: TRBV6-1; J: TRBJ2-7; DNA: TGTGCCAGCAGTGACCAGGGCACCATCTACGAGCAGTACTTC; CDR3: CASSDQGTIYEQYF
size: .; D: TRBD1; V: TRBV19; J: TRBJ2-7; DNA: TGTGCCAGTAGTAAGGGACAGGGGGCGACACATGGCGAGCAGTACTTC; CDR3: CASSKGQGATHGEQYF
size: .; D: TRBD1; V: TRBV2; J: TRBJ2-7; DNA: TGTGCCAGCAGGATAGGACAGGGAACCTACGAGCAGTACTTC; CDR3: CASRIGQGTYEQYF
size: .; D: TRBD2; V: TRBV27; J: TRBJ2-1; DNA: TGTGCCAGCAGTTCCCTCGCTAGCGGGACTGGAAATGAGCAGTTCTTC; CDR3: CASSSLASGTGNEQFF
size: few; D: .; V: TRBV6-4; J: TRBJ2-2; DNA: TGTGCCAGCAGTGCGGGTAGCTACACCGGGGAGCTGTTTTTT; CDR3: CASSAGSYTGELFF
size: .; D: .; V: TRBV3-1/TRBV3-2; J: TRBJ2-7; DNA: TGTGCCAGCAGCTCACGCGGAAGGGGCTCCTACGAGCAGTACTTC; CDR3: CASSSRGRGSYEQYF
size: .; D: TRBD1; V: TRBV5-1; J: TRBJ1-1; DNA: TGCGCCAGCAGCCTAGACAGGGGCGGGTACCTAGGAGCTTTCTTT; CDR3: CASSLDRGGYLGAFF
size: .; D: .; V: TRBV11-2; J: TRBJ2-5; DNA: TGTGCCAGCAGCTTAGAGGGGAGGCGGGCCCAAGAGACCCAGTACTTC; CDR3: CASSLEGRRAQETQYF
size: .; D: TRBD1; V: TRBV5-1; J: TRBJ2-5; DNA: TGCGCCAGCAGCTCGACAGGGAAAGAGACCCAGTACTTC; CDR3: CASSSTGKETQYF
size: .; D: .; V: TRBV19; J: TRBJ1-2; DNA: TGTGCCAGTAGTTCCTCCAGGGGAATGGATGGCTACACCTTC; CDR3: CASSSSRGMDGYTF
size: .; D: TRBD1; V: TRBV23-1; J: TRBJ2-4; DNA: TGCGCCAGCAGTGAGGGGGCCCGGTACAGGGGGACCATTCAGTACTTC; CDR3: CASSEGARYRGTIQYF
size: .; D: TRBD1; V: TRBV6-5; J: TRBJ1-5; DNA: TGTGCCAGTAACAGGGGTGAGCAGCCCCAGCATTTT; CDR3: CASNRGEQPQHF
size: .; D: .; V: TRBV19; J: TRBJ1-1; DNA: TGTGCCAGTAGTGAGGGGGGGGACTACACTGAAGCTTTCTTT; CDR3: CASSEGGDYTEAFF
size: .; D: TRBD1; V: TRBV6-4; J: TRBJ2-3; DNA: TGTGCCAGCAGTGACGATCCCGGGACAGGGGGAAATACGCAGTATTTT; CDR3: CASSDDPGTGGNTQYF
size: .; D: TRBD1; V: TRBV28; J: TRBJ1-5; DNA: TGTGCCAGCAGCCTCGGACAGGGGTTTGGTCAGCCCCAGCATTTT; CDR3: CASSLGQGFGQPQHF
size: .; D: TRBD2; V: TRBV6-5; J: TRBJ2-5; DNA: TGTGCCAGCAGAACGACTAGCGGGAAAGAGACCCAGTACTTC; CDR3: CASRTTSGKETQYF
size: few; D: TRBD1; V: TRBV27; J: TRBJ2-2; DNA: TGTGCCAGCACCCCACTAGGACAGGGTGCCGGGGAGCTGTTTTTT; CDR3: CASTPLGQGAGELFF
size: .; D: .; V: TRBV14; J: TRBJ2-7; DNA: TGTGCCAGCAGCCAAGATAAGTGGAGGGACCCCTACGAGCAGTACTTC; CDR3: CASSQDKWRDPYEQYF